This T cell receptor beta chain emerged from a study of T cell changes during pregnancy in multiple sclerosis (dated by TCRdb to the late 2010s). About the investigation overall: In women with multiple sclerosis, the researchers looked at how the T cell repertoire shifted as pregnancy progressed.

This clone was found once. Its antigen has not been determined. No per-base quality is available; no much larger clone lies one base away. The CDR3 sequence holds 14 residues, the cysteine and phenylalanine included. Only CDR3 DNA remains: 42 bases, in frame from the first base. Sequences SGHAT (CDR1) and FQNNGV (CDR2) are obtained from the germline V gene. The V end loses 3 bases and the J end loses 3 bases, and a stretch of 12 bases separates them. To prepare the library, the immunoSEQ multiplex PCR assay was applied. The table was pulled from immuneACCESS by TCRdb, which kept in-frame rearrangements only. Such tables lose some clones; where checked, under half of the loss comes from unresolved V genes, and the rest has no known cause. This sample holds some 30,000 clones; around 89% were observed only once. Of the sample, 6% to 7% is held by the ten largest clones.

The sample in question was CD8+ T cells from peripheral blood mononuclear cells, obtained after pregnancy. Recombination linked TRBV11-2 to TRBJ2-7; the D gene is perhaps TRBD1, from 6 matching bases. The receptor was derived from a female donor with multiple sclerosis, enrolled in a pregnancy study. DNA sequence: TGTGCCAGCAGCTTCGGGCAAGGGGGCTACGAGCAGTACTTC. This translates into CASSFGQGGYEQYF.